The 18 T cell receptor beta chains below come from one sample, sequenced in a study of blood T cells in healthy people across ages. Combining a sample-barcoded 5' primer with a J-beta primer mix, a second PCR ran for roughly 6 to 12 cycles. TCRdb called the 5' RACE reads again in MiXCR, with one record for every CDR3 protein. The data show hundreds of thousands of distinct CDR3 sequences, roughly 41% seen once. Sample: blood. The receptors here all came from a man older than 75 in good health.

Regarding this clonotype: A read error may explain this, as a much larger clone is one base away. V and J are TRBV29-1 and TRBJ1-1; unclear D gene. Germline CDR1 is SQVTM and CDR2 is ANQGSEA. V lost 7 bases, J lost 4 bases, and 13 bases lay in between. This CDR3 has 12 residues. In DNA form, the CDR3 reads TGCAGCGGCATAGTTATGAGCACTGAAGCTTTCTTT. This gives the protein CSGIVMSTEAFF. The full variable domain, its missing parts supplied by reference TRBV29-1 and TRBJ1-1, is SAVISQKPSRDICQRGTSLTIQCQVDSQVTMMFWYRQQPGQSLTLIATANQGSEATYESGFVIDKFPISRPNLTFSTLTVSNMSPEDSSIYLCSGIVMSTEAFFGQGTRLTVV.

The V gene is TRBV6-6, the J gene TRBJ1-5; D remains ambiguous. V was cut by 6 bases and J by 3 bases, with 9 bases left in between. The length of the CDR3 is 13 residues. Germline V gene data show CDR1 as MNHNY and CDR2 as SVGAGI (reference sequence). The DNA of the CDR3 is TGTGCCAGCAGAGAAGGAAACAATCAGCCCCAGCATTTT. Protein product: CASREGNNQPQHF.

The CDR3 region is CASSLRGLSDEQFF. For the CDR3, the DNA is TGTGCCAGCAGCTTGAGGGGGCTTTCGGATGAGCAGTTCTTC. The chain employs TRBV5-4 and TRBJ2-1; 7 nucleotides agree with TRBD1. V lost 1 base and J lost 8; bases outside the gene matches: 6. CDR1 and CDR2 (germline): SGHNT, YYREEE (reference sequence). CDR3 size: 14 residues.

V is TRBV4-3 and J is TRBJ1-2, with D perhaps TRBD1 (6 bases). CDR1 is LGHNA and CDR2 is YSLEER in the germline V gene. This CDR3 has 14 residues. Between the trimmed V and J ends, which lost 2 bases and 6 bases, there was a span of 13 bases. CDR3 protein: CASSQTQGVNGYTF. The DNA of the CDR3 is TGCGCCAGCAGCCAAACACAGGGAGTGAATGGCTACACCTTC.

Many counts were recorded for this clonotype. V gene TRBV6-6 combines with J gene TRBJ2-5; 11 bases map to TRBD2. V trimming: 4 bases; J trimming: 1 base; junction bases outside the gene matches: 2. Looked up from germline, CDR1 is MNHNY and CDR2 is SVGAGI (reference sequence). The CDR3 spans 15 residues. CDR3 in amino acids: CASSSGTSGQETQYF. The DNA for the CDR3 is TGTGCCAGCAGTTCCGGGACTAGCGGCCAAGAGACCCAGTACTTC.

This chain uses TRBV4-1 with TRBJ2-1; 8 bases align to TRBD2. Losses at the gene ends were 1 base for V and 3 bases for J; bases not matched to a gene: 5. In germline, CDR1 is MGHRA, CDR2 YSYEKL. The CDR3 is 16 residues long. Here the CDR3 DNA reads TGCGCCAGCAGCCAAGGTCCGGGACTAGACTACAATGAGCAGTTCTTC. It encodes CASSQGPGLDYNEQFF.

The chain combines TRBV29-1 with TRBJ2-3; TRBD2 aligns across 7 bases. The CDR3 is 15 residues long. Germline CDR1 reads SQVTM; CDR2 reads ANQGSEA. V lost 7 bases, J lost 1 base, and 11 bases stayed unmatched. This CDR3 is CSALRRELGTDTQYF. The CDR3 DNA follows: TGCAGCGCCCTGCGGCGGGAGTTAGGCACAGATACGCAGTATTTT.

The V call is TRBV5-1, the J call TRBJ2-7; the match to TRBD1 covers 8 bases. Germline V gene lookup returns CDR1 SGHRS and CDR2 YFSETQ. V shed 4 bases and J 3 bases; nucleotides not matched to a gene: 9. The CDR3 runs 15 residues. The CDR3 DNA follows: TGCGCCAGCAGCCTCCGGACAGGGACAGGCTACGAGCAGTACTTC. It yields the protein CASSLRTGTGYEQYF.

This clonotype turned up a few times. The V and J genes are TRBV9 and TRBJ1-4, with a weak D call TRBD1 (5 bases). CDR1 and CDR2 from the germline V gene are SGDLS and YYNGEE. Trimming took 0 bases from V and 4 from J, leaving 7 bases between them. The CDR3 is 14 residues long. The CDR3 DNA is TGTGCCAGCAGCGTAGGGGACGGTAATGAAAAACTGTTTTTT. It yields the protein CASSVGDGNEKLFF.

This clonotype was recorded a few times. The chain combines TRBV6-5 with TRBJ2-3; perhaps TRBD2 as D (6 bases). The CDR3 covers 16 residues. The germline V gene encodes CDR1 MNHEY and CDR2 SVGAGI. V was clipped by 10 bases and J by 8 bases, with 28 bases between them. CDR3 protein: CANKGAGWRSAGTQYF. Written as DNA, the CDR3 is TGTGCCAACAAAGGGGCGGGATGGAGGTCTGCAGGTACGCAGTATTTT.

This clonotype was counted only a few times. V usage is TRBV4-3 and J usage is TRBJ2-1; 10 bases map to TRBD2. This CDR3 comprises 17 residues. The V and J ends lost 0 bases and 5 bases, in that order; junction bases with no gene match: 7. Germline CDR1 LGHNA, CDR2 YSLEER. Here the CDR3 reads CASSQDASGRDNNEQFF. Here the CDR3 DNA reads TGCGCCAGCAGCCAAGATGCGAGCGGGAGGGACAACAATGAGCAGTTCTTC.

This chain joins TRBV3-1 and TRBJ2-1, with 10 bases identical to TRBD2. CDR1 and CDR2 (germline): LGHDT, YNNKEL (reference sequence). J gave up 8 bases and V 5 bases, and 6 bases lay outside the gene matches. The CDR3 is 14 amino acids. CDR3 sequence (DNA): TGTGCCAGCAGCTTCAGGACTAGCGGCTATGAGCAGTTCTTC. Translating it yields CASSFRTSGYEQFF.

This clonotype has only one observation. The CDR3 bases are TGTGCCAGCAGTTACACCTATATAAAGGGACAGGGAAACACCGGGGAGCTGTTTTTT. It codes for CASSYTYIKGQGNTGELFF. V gene TRBV6-2 or TRBV6-3 combines with J gene TRBJ2-2; TRBD1 matches 9 bases. The CDR3 covers 19 residues. Germline CDR1 is MNHEY and CDR2 is SVGEGT. With 2 bases clipped from V and 2 bases from J, the junction kept 12 bases outside the gene matches.

J is TRBJ2-1 and V is TRBV7-9; D might be TRBD2 (6 bases). Germline V gives CDR1 SEHNR, CDR2 FQNEAQ (reference sequence). The CDR3 consists of 15 residues. Deletions cut 5 bases from V and 10 bases from J, with 21 bases between. The CDR3 DNA reads as TGTGCCAGCAGCCGAGGAGGGCAAGCAGCATGGGAGCAGTTCTTC. Its translation is CASSRGGQAAWEQFF.

This clonotype was counted a few times. The chain recombines TRBV6-2 or TRBV6-3 with TRBJ2-3, with a weak D call TRBD1 (7 bases). In germline, CDR1 is MNHEY, CDR2 SVGEGT. Trimming left V 6 bases short and J 0 bases short, with 13 bases between. The CDR3 is made up of 15 amino acids. This chain's CDR3 is CASRKQGTSTDTQYF. CDR3 DNA: TGTGCCAGCAGGAAACAGGGGACTAGCACAGATACGCAGTATTTT.

The chain joins TRBV5-1 to TRBJ1-1, with D possibly TRBD1 on 6 matching bases. The CDR3 has 14 amino acids. In germline, CDR1 is SGHRS, CDR2 YFSETQ. V dropped 4 bases and J dropped 4 bases, with 14 bases sitting between them. CDR3 in amino acids: CASSMGRGGTEAFF. CDR3 in DNA: TGCGCCAGCAGCATGGGGAGGGGGGGCACTGAAGCTTTCTTT.

The J gene is TRBJ2-7, the V gene TRBV6-2 or TRBV6-3, with TRBD2 matching 12 bases. The CDR3 has 15 residues. Trimming took 6 bases from V and 7 from J; bases not matched to a gene: 10. Looked up from germline, CDR1 is MNHEY and CDR2 is SVGEGT. The CDR3: CASRPLAGGLSEQYF. The CDR3 DNA follows: TGTGCCAGCAGGCCCCTAGCGGGAGGGCTGAGTGAGCAGTACTTC.

V gene TRBV12-3 or TRBV12-4 combines with J gene TRBJ2-1, with D possibly matching TRBD2 (5 bases). Trimming took 5 bases from V and 3 from J, leaving 11 bases between them. This CDR3 spans 14 amino acids. CDR3 sequence: CASSPAGIYNEQFF. DNA for the CDR3: TGTGCCAGCAGTCCTGCCGGGATCTACAATGAGCAGTTCTTC.